This T cell receptor (beta chain) was captured in a study of cytomegalovirus exposure and HLA in healthy donors (dated by TCRdb to about 2017). Background on the whole study: The roughly 670 repertoires of the first cohort and the approximately 110 validation repertoires were produced on the same platform, according to a later analysis. The study aimed to test whether cataloging public T cell receptors could reveal signatures of past pathogen exposure. In addition to the first cohort of 666 subjects, a separate validation cohort of some 120 different subjects was used. To predict cytomegalovirus infection status, the study brought together high-throughput TCR immunosequencing, statistical association of individual TCRs with disease status, and machine learning.

The library came from the immunoSEQ multiplex PCR assay. Per the source publication's procedure: A statistical classification framework was built to diagnose cytomegalovirus status from the catalog of TCR beta chain sequences. Imported from immuneACCESS, the table was reduced by TCRdb to in-frame sequences with V and J called. These copies leave out some clones; in studies compared against another copy, an unresolved V gene accounts for under half, and the cause of the remainder is not known. V and J calls and clone size are copied from that table; D and trimming were computed from the DNA. The sample table contains more than 250,000 clones; only one count was recorded for about 92% of them. Approximately 3.1% of the sample is taken by the ten largest. The donors were included in the validation cohort of over a hundred subjects, a group kept apart from the approximately 700-subject first cohort.

Note on this clone: What this receptor recognizes is not known. No base-level quality is on record; no much larger clone is a single base apart.

The germline V gene sets CDR1 to MNHNS and CDR2 to SASEGT. Its CDR3 holds 13 amino acids, cysteine through phenylalanine. The entry retains the CDR3 DNA only, 39 bases that are in frame from base 1. V loses 2 bases, J loses 5 bases, and the germline ends lie 7 bases apart. Broader findings and caveats from the paper: It was suggested by the authors that the approach could potentially be generalized to other disease states and immunological phenotypes. The study listed 150 to 200 TCR beta chains as associated with cytomegalovirus. Three of the identified cytomegalovirus-associated TCR beta chains were confirmed in vitro to be specific for cytomegalovirus antigens. A later analysis found that TCRs clustered in the first cohort also tended to co-occur in the 120 or so validation repertoires, with 94% of cluster scores above 0. A later analysis had no HLA typing for the validation cohort, so co-occurrence there was scored across all 120 repertoires. Cytomegalovirus status was reported to be diagnosed by the classifier with high specificity and sensitivity in both the original and validation cohorts. Across donors, most TCR sequences were observed very rarely, whereas some public TCRs were present in many individuals.

The sample consisted of PBMCs. The chain joins TRBV6-1 to TRBJ1-5; possibly the D gene is TRBD1, per 5 matching bases. This receptor was obtained from a woman under 40 in good health and CMV-seronegative. The DNA reads as follows: TGTGCCAGCAGTGAATTGGGGCATCAGCCCCAGCATTTT. The translation is CASSELGHQPQHF.